The clone carrying this T cell receptor beta chain was recorded a few times. What it recognizes is unknown. This record belongs to a study of regulatory T cells in long-lasting Graves disease. Both iRepertoire HTBI primers and Arm-PCR of CDR3 regions were used to build the TCR beta libraries. From the multiplex PCR reads, TCRdb called clonotypes with MiXCR, one entry per CDR3 protein. The sample shows hundreds of thousands of distinct CDR3 sequences, approximately 22% of them seen only once. The CDR3 consists of 15 residues. From germline, CDR1 is SGHVS and CDR2 FQNEAQ. The V gene lost 1 base and the J gene lost 3 bases, with 12 bases spanning the gap. Time point given: persistent/refractory GD, antithyroid drugs over 5 years with positive TRAb. RNA isolated from PBMCs was used to make the TCR library. The study's findings and limits: Relative to newly diagnosed Graves' patients, persistent ones had lower TCR diversity.

The TCR was taken from a female donor with Graves disease. V is TRBV7-8 and J is TRBJ1-1; D is perhaps TRBD1 (6 bases). The material sequenced was peripheral blood mononuclear cells (PBMCs), taken when the disease was refractory, from a patient treated with antithyroid drugs. The CDR3 nucleotides read TGTGCCAGCAGCTTAGTTCGGGGGGCGGACACTGAAGCTTTCTTT. Encoded protein: CASSLVRGADTEAFF.